One TCR beta chain is described in this entry. The data stem from a study of blood T cell repertoires in COVID-19. Across the whole study: Italy, Spain and the United States were the sources of the convalescent and acute COVID-19 samples. Nucleic acid was either cDNA or gDNA, and it came from T cells, B-cell-depleted T cells, or PBMCs.

Germline-derived CDR1 and CDR2 are KGHSH and LQKENI. CDR3 length: 15 residues. Trimming removed 0 bases from V and 3 bases from J; junction bases left unmatched: 1. Study processing details: For nucleated cells, counts were estimated from reference gene primer amplification. Sequenced by immunoSEQ multiplex PCR; TCRdb stores in-frame clones only, minus some. V, J and clone size are those of that table, while D and trimming were read from the DNA. The table has approximately 250,000 clones, 86% seen once. The chain joins TRBV18 to TRBJ1-5, with TRBD1 matching over 8 bases. The sequence was obtained from a woman of 80 years or more with COVID-19, enrolled during active disease. Material for sequencing was peripheral blood. CDR3 sequence (DNA): TGTGCCAGCTCACCACCGGACAGGGCCAATCAGCCCCAGCATTTT. It translates to CASSPPDRANQPQHF.